The clone carrying this TCR beta chain was counted between two and nine times. Its antigen remains unknown. The data were taken from a study of T-cell memory formation after mild COVID-19. General study findings and limits: Largely, contracting CD4+ clones fell within CM and EM, and contracting CD8+ clones within EMRA. Detection of some responders pre-infection suggested pre-existing cross-reactive memory T cells participated. Among clones contracting day 15 to 85, CD4/CD8 was balanced, whereas later expanders leaned CD4+.

Per germline, CDR1 SGHRS and CDR2 YFSETQ. CDR3 length equals 15 residues. V lost 4 bases and J lost 5; bases outside the gene matches: 10. TCRdb called the 5' RACE reads again in MiXCR, with one record for every CDR3 protein. The table shows 400,000 to 500,000 distinct CDR3 sequences, with roughly 17% occurring only once. The sequenced sample was PBMCs or a T cell subset sorted from them (not recorded which). The receptor was isolated from a man aged 18 to 29 who had mild COVID-19 (a few samples of this study predate the infection). Cell type and time point are not known. This rearrangement joins TRBV5-1 to TRBJ2-5, with TRBD2 matching 8 bases. CDR3 coding DNA: TGCGCCAGCAGCCCAGAAGGACTAGCTTTCGAGACCCAGTACTTC. This codes for CASSPEGLAFETQYF.